This T cell receptor (beta chain) was identified in a study of blood T cell repertoires in COVID-19. Study summary: Acute and convalescent COVID-19 specimens originated in the United States, Italy and Spain. T cells, B-cell-depleted T cells, or PBMCs provided the cDNA or gDNA that served as material.

CDR3 size: 15 residues. The germline V gene has CDR1 SEHNR and CDR2 FQNEAQ (reference sequence). V lost 2 bases to trimming and J lost 3 bases, with 12 bases between them. In the original analysis: Reference gene primers were amplified, and this amplification served to estimate nucleated cell counts. Generated by immunoSEQ multiplex PCR, the TCRdb table keeps only in-frame clones and is missing some. The V and J calls and the clone size are those of that table, but D and trimming were determined from the DNA. Of around 100,000 clones in the sample, 85% are singletons; the top ten hold roughly 13%. The source of this sequence is a middle-aged man with active or convalescent COVID-19. This rearrangement joins TRBV7-9 to TRBJ2-3; the D gene is possibly TRBD2 (6 bases). Input material: peripheral blood. The CDR3 DNA reads TGTGCCAGCAGCTTATTAAGAGGGAGGACAGATACGCAGTATTTT. As protein: CASSLLRGRTDTQYF.